These 14 T cell receptor beta chains came from one sample sequenced in a study of cytotoxic CD8 clonotypes in ibrutinib-treated CLL. This table comes from immunoSEQ multiplex PCR, and its TCRdb copy is limited to in-frame clones, with some not included. The profile covers 160,000 or so clones, with less than 85% appearing a single time and 3.5% to 5.5% taken by the ten largest. The input for sequencing was PBMCs, taken after 24 months of ibrutinib treatment. The receptors originated from a human donor with chronic lymphocytic leukemia.

This sequence joins TRBV12-5 and TRBJ1-1; 9 bases agree with TRBD1. After removal of 5 bases from V and 3 bases from J, the junction contained 4 bases not matched to a gene. The CDR3 sequence is 14 residues long. The germline CDR1 and CDR2 sequences are LGHNT and FRNRAP. CDR3 protein: CASGPGQGHTEAFF. CDR3 DNA: TGTGCTAGTGGTCCAGGACAGGGGCACACTGAAGCTTTCTTT. Variable domain in full (rest from reference TRBV12-5 and TRBJ1-1): DARVTQTPRHKVTEMGQEVTMRCQPILGHNTVFWYRQTMMQGLELLAYFRNRAPLDDSGMPKDRFSAEMPDATLATLKIQPSEPRDSAVYFCASGPGQGHTEAFFGQGTRLTVV.

In its sample, this clone was seen once. The chain links TRBV30 to TRBJ2-5; 8 nucleotides line up with TRBD2. With 8 bases clipped from V and 5 bases from J, the junction kept 13 bases outside the gene matches. Germline-derived CDR1 and CDR2 are GTSNPN and SVGIG (reference sequence). The CDR3 spans 14 residues. In DNA form, the CDR3 reads TGTGCCCTCCTTCCGGGACTAGATCGGGAGACCCAGTACTTC. Translating gives CALLPGLDRETQYF.

Remarks on this clone: Additional DNA sequences in this sample encode the identical CDR3. The chain employs TRBV30 and TRBJ1-5; 7 bases are a match to TRBD1. The CDR3 spans 13 residues. Germline V gene sequence: CDR1 GTSNPN, CDR2 SVGIG (reference sequence). V lost 4 bases to trimming and J lost 1 base; unmatched junction nucleotides: 1. The CDR3, as DNA: TGTGCCTGGACGACAGGGAGCAATCAGCCCCAGCATTTT. Residues: CAWTTGSNQPQHF.

About this clone: Additional DNA sequences in this sample encode the identical CDR3. The chain is built from TRBV28 and TRBJ1-5; no reliable D call. Germline V CDR1 and CDR2: MDHEN, SYDVKM. The CDR3 runs to 12 residues. Trimming cost V 3 bases and J 7 bases, with 7 bases left between them. The CDR3 region has the DNA TGTGCCAGCAGTTTCATGGGGCAGCCCCAGCATTTT. This sequence encodes CASSFMGQPQHF. Full variable domain (remainder filled in from reference TRBV28 and TRBJ1-5): DVKVTQSSRYLVKRTGEKVFLECVQDMDHENMFWYRQDPGLGLRLIYFSYDVKMKEKGDIPEGYSVSREKKERFSLILESASTNQTSMYLCASSFMGQPQHFGDGTRLSIL.

The J gene is TRBJ2-1, the V gene TRBV19; 12 bases line up with TRBD2. Germline CDR1 is LNHDA and CDR2 is SQIVND (reference sequence). The CDR3 length is 14 residues. V shed 8 bases and J 8 bases; nucleotides not matched to a gene: 7. The DNA of the CDR3 is TGTGCCAGTGCACTAGCGGGAGGCAGAGATGAGCAGTTCTTC. It codes for CASALAGGRDEQFF.

V usage is TRBV5-8 and J usage is TRBJ1-1; 9 positions agree with TRBD1. The germline V gene has CDR1 SGHTS and CDR2 YDEGEE. The CDR3 covers 15 residues. The ends lost 4 bases at V and 5 bases at J; junction bases unmatched: 9. CDR3 sequence reads: CASSHGTGLQTEAFF. CDR3 nucleotide sequence: TGTGCCAGCAGCCACGGGACAGGGCTTCAGACTGAAGCTTTCTTT.

The J gene is TRBJ1-2, the V gene TRBV6-6, with D unresolved. The CDR3 loop spans 13 amino acids. Trimming took off 6 bases at V and 1 base at J, with 9 bases between the two ends. Germline values: CDR1 MNHNY, CDR2 SVGAGI (reference sequence). The CDR3 DNA reads as TGTGCCAGCAGCTCCGACGGTAACTATGGCTACACCTTC. Translating it yields CASSSDGNYGYTF.

The chain uses TRBV9 and TRBJ2-1; D remains unclear. V lost 3 bases and J 7 bases, leaving 8 bases between the germline ends. The CDR3 covers 12 residues. Germline V gene lookup returns CDR1 SGDLS and CDR2 YYNGEE. CDR3 region: CASSGTSNEQFF. CDR3 in DNA: TGTGCCAGCAGCGGGACCTCTAATGAGCAGTTCTTC. The full variable domain, in which reference TRBV9 and TRBJ2-1 provide the parts outside the CDR3, is DSGVTQTPKHLITATGQRVTLRCSPRSGDLSVYWYQQSLDQGLQFLIQYYNGEERAKGNILERFSAQQFPDLHSELNLSSLELGDSALYFCASSGTSNEQFFGPGTRLTVL.

This clone was picked up many times. The chain is built from TRBV5-1 and TRBJ2-5, with TRBD1 identical over 8 bases. The ends lost 4 bases at V and 0 bases at J; junction bases unmatched: 8. Germline values: CDR1 SGHRS, CDR2 YFSETQ. The CDR3 extends over 16 amino acids. Here the CDR3 DNA reads TGCGCCAGCAGCGGGGGGACAGGAGGGTACCAAGAGACCCAGTACTTC. Translating it yields CASSGGTGGYQETQYF.

This clone appeared once. Within the sample, other DNA sequences also encode this same CDR3. The chain recombines TRBV4-2 with TRBJ2-3, with D unclear. The CDR3 is 16 amino acids. Germline CDR1 LGHNA, CDR2 YNFKEQ. V shed 1 base and J shed 0 bases, with 11 bases lying between them. CDR3 sequence: CASSQGSSTSTDTQYF. For the CDR3, the DNA is TGTGCCAGCAGCCAAGGATCTTCGACTAGCACAGATACGCAGTATTTT.

The J gene is TRBJ2-3, the V gene TRBV27, with TRBD1 matching over 7 bases. The length of the CDR3 is 17 residues. Losses at the gene ends were 4 bases for V and 4 bases for J; bases not matched to a gene: 14. Germline V gene sequence: CDR1 MNHEY, CDR2 SMNVEV (reference sequence). The CDR3 DNA reads TGTGCCAGCAGTTCCACCCACGATCGACAGGGCCCAGATACGCAGTATTTT. The encoded protein is CASSSTHDRQGPDTQYF.

This clone has only one observation. The chain carries TRBV27 and TRBJ1-4; TRBD1 aligns across 7 bases. The germline V gene encodes CDR1 MNHEY and CDR2 SMNVEV (reference sequence). The CDR3 extends over 16 amino acids. The V and J ends lost 4 bases and 5 bases, in that order; junction bases with no gene match: 10. CDR3 residues: CASSSPRTGRNEKLFF. CDR3 in DNA: TGTGCCAGCAGTTCCCCCAGGACAGGACGGAATGAAAAACTGTTTTTT. The whole variable domain, filled in from reference TRBV27 and TRBJ1-4, reads EAQVTQNPRYLITVTGKKLTVTCSQNMNHEYMSWYRQDPGLGLRQIYYSMNVEVTDKGDVPEGYKVSRKEKRNFPLILESPSPNQTSLYFCASSSPRTGRNEKLFFGSGTQLSVL.

The rearrangement joins TRBV19 to TRBJ1-1; 8 bases are a match to TRBD1. Trimming at V came to 5 bases and at J to 0 bases, leaving 11 bases not matched to a gene. Looked up from germline, CDR1 is LNHDA and CDR2 is SQIVND (reference sequence). CDR3 length: 17 amino acids. The CDR3 sequence is CASSVLQGAAMNTEAFF. The CDR3 DNA sequence: TGTGCCAGTAGTGTCCTCCAGGGGGCGGCTATGAACACTGAAGCTTTCTTT. The variable domain in full, completed from reference TRBV19 and TRBJ1-1, reads DGGITQSPKYLFRKEGQNVTLSCEQNLNHDAMYWYRQDPGQGLRLIYYSQIVNDFQKGDIAEGYSVSREKKESFPLTVTSAQKNPTAFYLCASSVLQGAAMNTEAFFGQGTRLTVV.

The chain combines TRBV9 with TRBJ2-3, with 8 bases that match TRBD2. Trimming cost V 7 bases and J 4 bases; bases outside gene matches: 5. Germline lookup yields CDR1 SGDLS and CDR2 YYNGEE. The CDR3 consists of 13 residues. In DNA form, the CDR3 reads TGTGCCAGCGGAGCGGGAGTTGCAGATACGCAGTATTTT. Protein: CASGAGVADTQYF.